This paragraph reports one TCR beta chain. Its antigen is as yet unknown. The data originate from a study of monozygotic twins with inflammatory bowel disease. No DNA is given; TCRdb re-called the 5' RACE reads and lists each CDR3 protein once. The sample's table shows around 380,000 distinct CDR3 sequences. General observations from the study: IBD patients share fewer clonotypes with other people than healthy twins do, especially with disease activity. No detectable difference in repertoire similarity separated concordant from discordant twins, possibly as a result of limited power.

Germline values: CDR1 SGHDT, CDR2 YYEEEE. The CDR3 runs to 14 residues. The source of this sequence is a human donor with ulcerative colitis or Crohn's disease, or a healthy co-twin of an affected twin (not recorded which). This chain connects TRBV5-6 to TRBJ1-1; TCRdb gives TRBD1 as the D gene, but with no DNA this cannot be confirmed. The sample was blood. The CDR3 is CASSIGGYRTEAFF.